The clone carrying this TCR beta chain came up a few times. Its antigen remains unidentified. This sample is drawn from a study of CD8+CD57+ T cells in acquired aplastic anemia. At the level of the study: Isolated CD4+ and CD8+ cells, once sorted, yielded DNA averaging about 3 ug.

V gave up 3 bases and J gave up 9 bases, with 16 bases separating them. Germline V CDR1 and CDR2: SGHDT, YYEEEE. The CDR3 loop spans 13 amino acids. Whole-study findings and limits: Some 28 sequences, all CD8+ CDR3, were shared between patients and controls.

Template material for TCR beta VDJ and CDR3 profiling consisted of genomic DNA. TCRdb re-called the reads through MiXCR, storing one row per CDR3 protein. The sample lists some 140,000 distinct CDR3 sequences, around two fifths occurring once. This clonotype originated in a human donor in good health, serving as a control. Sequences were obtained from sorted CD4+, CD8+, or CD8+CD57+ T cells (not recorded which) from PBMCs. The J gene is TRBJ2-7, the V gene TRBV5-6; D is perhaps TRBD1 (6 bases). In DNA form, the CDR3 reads TGTGCCAGCAGCTGGACAGCCCAGAATTCGCAGTACTTC. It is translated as CASSWTAQNSQYF.